The T cell receptor beta chain under discussion was sequenced for a study of molecular identifiers for immune sequencing clone quantification. This clonotype was seen a handful of times. Its matching antigen is unknown. Bulk TCR libraries used previously described methods and listed TCR primers. TCRdb reprocessed the PCR reads with MiXCR, giving one entry per CDR3 protein. The repertoire holds 400,000 to 600,000 distinct CDR3 sequences, about 21% seen once, with more than 0.8% in the top ten. General study results and limits: Identical TCR molecules sharing a barcode could underestimate highly expanded clone sizes.

Sorted inputs of about 19,000 to 1,000,000 cells, with 10%, 30% or 50% RNA, yielded naive CD8 libraries. This clonotype originated in a human donor in good health. Some libraries in this study had Jurkat cell RNA spiked in. The sequencing sample was made of naive CD8+ T cells from blood, with Jurkat cell RNA spiked in. Subset given: FACS-sorted CD8+CD4-CCR7+CD45RA+ naive T cells.

CDR3: CATSRGIGELFF. DNA for the CDR3: TGTGCCACCAGCAGGGGTATCGGGGAGCTGTTTTTT. The chain has TRBV15 and TRBJ2-2; D remains ambiguous. Trimming took 3 bases from V and 7 from J, leaving 6 bases between them. This CDR3 has 12 amino acids. From germline, CDR1 is LNHNV and CDR2 YYDKDF (reference sequence).